Sequencing of this TCR beta chain was carried out in a study of T cell changes during pregnancy in multiple sclerosis. Libraries were prepared by immunoSEQ multiplex PCR; TCRdb keeps only in-frame clonotypes and omits some of them. The table has roughly 40,000 clones, approximately 90% seen once. CDR1 and CDR2 (germline): MNHEY, SMNVEV (reference sequence). The CDR3 has 13 amino acids. V shed 1 base, J shed 6 bases, and the junction held 2 bases outside the gene matches. The TCR sequence derives from a female donor with multiple sclerosis, enrolled in a pregnancy study. Sample: peripheral blood, taken before pregnancy. The chain recombines TRBV27 with TRBJ2-7, with 8 bases matching TRBD2. The CDR3 here is CASSLFTSGEQYF. The DNA of the CDR3 is TGTGCCAGCAGTTTATTCACTAGCGGCGAGCAGTACTTC.